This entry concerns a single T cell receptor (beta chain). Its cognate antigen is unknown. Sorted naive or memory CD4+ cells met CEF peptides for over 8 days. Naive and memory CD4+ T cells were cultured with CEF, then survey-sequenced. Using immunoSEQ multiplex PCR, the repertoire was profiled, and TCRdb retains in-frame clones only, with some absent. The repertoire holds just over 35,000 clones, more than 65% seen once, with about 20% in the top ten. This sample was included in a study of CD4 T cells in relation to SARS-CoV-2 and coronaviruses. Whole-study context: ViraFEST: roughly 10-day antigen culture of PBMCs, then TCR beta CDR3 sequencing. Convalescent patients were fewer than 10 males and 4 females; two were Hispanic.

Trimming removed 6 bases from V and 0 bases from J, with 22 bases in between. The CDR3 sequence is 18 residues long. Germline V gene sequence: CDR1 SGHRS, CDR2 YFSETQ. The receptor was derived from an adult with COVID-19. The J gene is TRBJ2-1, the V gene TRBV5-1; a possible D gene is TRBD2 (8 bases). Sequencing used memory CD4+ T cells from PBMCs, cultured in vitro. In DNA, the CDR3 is TGCGCCAGCACCCGACAGGGACTAGGGATACTCTCCTACAATGAGCAGTTCTTC. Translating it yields CASTRQGLGILSYNEQFF.